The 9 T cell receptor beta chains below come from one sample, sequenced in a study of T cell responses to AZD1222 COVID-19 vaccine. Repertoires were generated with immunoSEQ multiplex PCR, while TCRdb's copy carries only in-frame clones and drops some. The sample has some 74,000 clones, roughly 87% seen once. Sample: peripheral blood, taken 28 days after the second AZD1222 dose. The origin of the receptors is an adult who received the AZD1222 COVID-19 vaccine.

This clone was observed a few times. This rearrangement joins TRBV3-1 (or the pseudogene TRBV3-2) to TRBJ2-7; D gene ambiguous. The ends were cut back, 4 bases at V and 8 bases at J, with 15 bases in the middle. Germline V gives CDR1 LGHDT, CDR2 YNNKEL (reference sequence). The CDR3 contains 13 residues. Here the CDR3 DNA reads TGTGCCAGCAGCCTACAACTCCAAGAGAAGCAGTACTTC. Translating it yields CASSLQLQEKQYF.

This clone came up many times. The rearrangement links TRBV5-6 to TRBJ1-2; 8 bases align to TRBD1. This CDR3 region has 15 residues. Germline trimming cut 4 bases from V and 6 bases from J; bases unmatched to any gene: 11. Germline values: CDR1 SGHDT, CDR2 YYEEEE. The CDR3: CASSARTGFLNGYTF. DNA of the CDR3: TGTGCCAGCAGCGCCCGGACAGGGTTTTTGAATGGCTACACCTTC. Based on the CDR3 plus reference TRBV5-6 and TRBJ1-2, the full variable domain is DAGVTQSPTHLIKTRGQQVTLRCSPKSGHDTVSWYQQALGQGPQFIFQYYEEEERQRGNFPDRFSGHQFPNYSSELNVNALLLGDSALYLCASSARTGFLNGYTFGSGTRLTVV.

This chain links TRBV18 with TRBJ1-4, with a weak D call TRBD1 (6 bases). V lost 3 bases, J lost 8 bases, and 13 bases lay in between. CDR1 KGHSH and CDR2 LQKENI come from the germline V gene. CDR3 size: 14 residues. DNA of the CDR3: TGTGCCAGCTCACCCCAGGGGTCGATGGAAAAACTGTTTTTT. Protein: CASSPQGSMEKLFF.

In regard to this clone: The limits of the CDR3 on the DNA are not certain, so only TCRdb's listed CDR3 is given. The CDR3 region is CASSKVASGSTLNYGYTF. V and J are TRBV21-1 and TRBJ1-2; TRBD1 reflects the table's D call only, with no check against the DNA. TRBV21-1 is listed as a pseudogene. The CDR3 region is 18 residues in length, termini included.

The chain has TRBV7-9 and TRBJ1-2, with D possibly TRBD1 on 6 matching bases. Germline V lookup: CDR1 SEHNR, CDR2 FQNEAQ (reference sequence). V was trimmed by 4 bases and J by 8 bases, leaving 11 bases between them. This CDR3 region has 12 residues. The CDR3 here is CASSYSGEGYTF. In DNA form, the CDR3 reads TGTGCCAGCAGCTATTCAGGGGAAGGCTACACCTTC.

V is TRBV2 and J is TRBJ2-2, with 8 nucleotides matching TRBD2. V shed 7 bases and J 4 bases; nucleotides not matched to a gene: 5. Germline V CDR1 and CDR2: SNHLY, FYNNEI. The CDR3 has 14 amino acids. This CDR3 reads CASKGLVATGELFF. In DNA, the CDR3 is TGTGCCAGCAAGGGACTAGTTGCCACCGGGGAGCTGTTTTTT.

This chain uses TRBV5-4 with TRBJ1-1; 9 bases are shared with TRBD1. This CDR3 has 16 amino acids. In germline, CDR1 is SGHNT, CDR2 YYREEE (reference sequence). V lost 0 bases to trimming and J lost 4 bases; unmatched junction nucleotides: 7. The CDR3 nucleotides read TGTGCCAGCAGCTTGGACAGGGGGCAATTTGGCACTGAAGCTTTCTTT. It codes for CASSLDRGQFGTEAFF. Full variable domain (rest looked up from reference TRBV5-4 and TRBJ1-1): ETGVTQSPTHLIKTRGQQVTLRCSSQSGHNTVSWYQQALGQGPQFIFQYYREEENGRGNFPPRFSGLQFPNYSSELNVNALELDDSALYLCASSLDRGQFGTEAFFGQGTRLTVV.

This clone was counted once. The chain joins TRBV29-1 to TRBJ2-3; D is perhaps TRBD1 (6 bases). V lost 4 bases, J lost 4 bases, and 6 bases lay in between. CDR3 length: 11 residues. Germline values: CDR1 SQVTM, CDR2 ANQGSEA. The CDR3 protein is CSVGGPDTQYF. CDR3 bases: TGCAGCGTTGGGGGGCCAGATACGCAGTATTTT.

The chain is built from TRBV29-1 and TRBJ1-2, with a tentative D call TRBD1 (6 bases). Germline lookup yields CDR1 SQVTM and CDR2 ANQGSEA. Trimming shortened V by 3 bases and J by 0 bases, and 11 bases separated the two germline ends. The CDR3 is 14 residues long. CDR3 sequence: CSVDEYRANYGYTF. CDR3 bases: TGCAGCGTTGATGAATACAGGGCTAACTATGGCTACACCTTC. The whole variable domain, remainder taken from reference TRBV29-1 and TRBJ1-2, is SAVISQKPSRDICQRGTSLTIQCQVDSQVTMMFWYRQQPGQSLTLIATANQGSEATYESGFVIDKFPISRPNLTFSTLTVSNMSPEDSSIYLCSVDEYRANYGYTFGSGTRLTVV.